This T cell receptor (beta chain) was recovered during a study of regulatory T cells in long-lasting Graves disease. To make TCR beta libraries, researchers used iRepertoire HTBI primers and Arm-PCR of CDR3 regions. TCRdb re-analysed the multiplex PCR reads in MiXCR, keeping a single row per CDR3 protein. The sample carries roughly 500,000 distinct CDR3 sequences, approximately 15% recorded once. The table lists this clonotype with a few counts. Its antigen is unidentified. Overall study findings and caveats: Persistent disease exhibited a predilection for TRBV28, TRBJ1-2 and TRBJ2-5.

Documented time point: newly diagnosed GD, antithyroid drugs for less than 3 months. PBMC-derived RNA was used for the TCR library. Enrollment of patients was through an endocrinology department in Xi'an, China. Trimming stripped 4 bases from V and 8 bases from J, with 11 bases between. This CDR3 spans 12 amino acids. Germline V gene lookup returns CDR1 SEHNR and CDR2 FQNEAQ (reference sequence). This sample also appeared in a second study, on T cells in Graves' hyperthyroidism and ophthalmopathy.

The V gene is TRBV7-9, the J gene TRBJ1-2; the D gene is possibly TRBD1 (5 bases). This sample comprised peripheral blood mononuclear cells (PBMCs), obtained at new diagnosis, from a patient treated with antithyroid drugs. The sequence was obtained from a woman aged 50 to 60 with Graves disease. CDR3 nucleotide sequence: TGTGCCAGCAGCTCGACCGCAGGGGGCTACACCTTC. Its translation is CASSSTAGGYTF.